The 10 T cell receptor beta chains below were found in one sample sequenced in a study of blood T cells in healthy people across ages. PCR was performed a second time for about 7 to 11 cycles using a sample-barcoded 5' primer and a J-beta primer mix. TCRdb reprocessed the 5' RACE reads with MiXCR, giving one entry per CDR3 protein. This table holds about 780,000 distinct CDR3 sequences, around 50% found once. The sequencing sample was made of blood. The receptor set was obtained from an elderly man in good health.

This clonotype was picked up one time. The V and J genes are TRBV20-1 and TRBJ2-1; D perhaps matches TRBD1 (6 bases). The CDR3 sequence is 15 residues long. Trimming shortened V by 0 bases and J by 7 bases, and 16 bases separated the two germline ends. The V gene's germline CDR1 is DFQATT and CDR2 SNEGSKA (reference sequence). In DNA form, the CDR3 reads TGCAGTGCTAGAGATATGGTACAGGGTCTAAATGAGCAGTTCTTC. Translated, it gives CSARDMVQGLNEQFF.

This clonotype was observed a handful of times. This chain links TRBV15 with TRBJ1-2; 7 bases line up with TRBD1. CDR3 size: 15 residues. J gave up 3 bases and V 6 bases, and 10 bases lay outside the gene matches. Germline V lookup: CDR1 LNHNV, CDR2 YYDKDF (reference sequence). CDR3 region: CATSPRQGLDYGYTF. DNA for the CDR3: TGTGCCACCAGTCCCAGACAGGGTTTGGACTATGGCTACACCTTC.

The chain has TRBV7-3 and TRBJ2-1, with TRBD2 matching 14 bases. CDR1 is SGHTA and CDR2 is FQGTGA in the germline V gene. Germline trimming cut 5 bases from V and 7 bases from J; bases unmatched to any gene: 7. CDR3 length equals 16 residues. CDR3 region: CASSEVGTSGSNEQFF. The CDR3 DNA reads as TGTGCCAGCAGCGAAGTCGGGACTAGCGGGAGTAATGAGCAGTTCTTC.

This chain joins TRBV12-3 or TRBV12-4 and TRBJ2-7; D may correspond to TRBD1 or TRBD2 (5 bases each). Trimming shortened V by 6 bases and J by 1 base, and 13 bases separated the two germline ends. The CDR3 totals 14 residues. Written as DNA, the CDR3 is TGTGCCAGCAGACCGGGACGGGGTTCCTACGAGCAGTACTTC. Protein product: CASRPGRGSYEQYF.

This clonotype was seen ten or more times. The chain's CDR3 is CASRTTGVGNQPQHF. CDR3 in DNA: TGTGCCAGCAGAACTACAGGGGTAGGAAATCAGCCCCAGCATTTT. The rearrangement joins TRBV12-3 or TRBV12-4 to TRBJ1-5; 7 bases are shared with TRBD1. After removal of 6 bases from V and 4 bases from J, the junction contained 9 bases not matched to a gene. CDR3 length: 15 residues.

The chain couples TRBV20-1 to TRBJ2-5; no firm D call. Between the trimmed V and J ends, which lost 3 bases and 1 base, there was a span of 9 bases. The CDR3 is 13 residues long. Germline V gene data show CDR1 as DFQATT and CDR2 as SNEGSKA (reference sequence). CDR3 nucleotides: TGCAGTGCTAGGGCGGTGATCCAAGAGACCCAGTACTTC. Translating it yields CSARAVIQETQYF.

This clonotype showed up just a few times. The chain has TRBV6-6 and TRBJ2-7, with a weak D call TRBD1 (5 bases). This CDR3 is 15 amino acids long. In germline, CDR1 is MNHNY, CDR2 SVGAGI (reference sequence). V dropped 7 bases and J dropped 1 base, with 17 bases sitting between them. The DNA of the CDR3 is TGTGCCAGCACCTACACCTCGGCAGGGTCCTACGAGCAGTACTTC. Its protein is CASTYTSAGSYEQYF.

There are a few counts of this clonotype. The J gene is TRBJ2-1, the V gene TRBV2, with D maybe TRBD2 (6 bases). The germline gives CDR1 SNHLY, CDR2 FYNNEI. The CDR3 loop spans 15 amino acids. V lost 1 base to trimming and J lost 7 bases, with 14 bases between them. This CDR3 is CASSEVSGDGNEQFF. The CDR3 DNA reads as TGTGCCAGCAGTGAAGTTAGCGGAGATGGGAATGAGCAGTTCTTC. Together with reference TRBV2 and TRBJ2-1, the CDR3 gives the full variable domain: EPEVTQTPSHQVTQMGQEVILRCVPISNHLYFYWYRQILGQKVEFLVSFYNNEISEKSEIFDDQFSVERPDGSNFTLKIRSTKLEDSAMYFCASSEVSGDGNEQFFGPGTRLTVL.

This clonotype came up a few times. This chain connects TRBV27 to TRBJ2-7, with TRBD2 identical over 10 bases. The CDR3 spans 15 residues. V shed 4 bases, J shed 5 bases, and the junction held 8 bases outside the gene matches. Germline values: CDR1 MNHEY, CDR2 SMNVEV (reference sequence). The CDR3 spells CASSSASGSLNEQYF. CDR3 sequence (DNA): TGTGCCAGCAGTTCGGCTAGCGGGAGTTTGAACGAGCAGTACTTC.

This rearrangement joins TRBV20-1 to TRBJ1-2; TRBD1 aligns across 8 bases. Trimming cost V 2 bases and J 2 bases; bases outside gene matches: 7. The CDR3 has 15 residues. Germline V CDR1 and CDR2: DFQATT, SNEGSKA (reference sequence). CDR3 region: CSARNDRDRNYGYTF. CDR3 coding DNA: TGCAGTGCTAGAAACGACCGGGACAGGAACTATGGCTACACCTTC.